A single sample is the source of the 16 T cell receptor beta chains below, sequenced in a study of blood T cell repertoires in COVID-19. Sequencing used immunoSEQ multiplex PCR; TCRdb keeps in-frame clones, though not all of them. The data contain roughly 86,000 clones, 70% to 90% of them singletons. The sequenced material came from peripheral blood. These receptors were taken from a man between 45 and 60 years old with acute or convalescent COVID-19.

Only a few counts were recorded for this clone. V is TRBV28 and J is TRBJ1-5; tentatively, D is TRBD1 (6 bases). The CDR3 is 15 residues long. Germline V lookup: CDR1 MDHEN, CDR2 SYDVKM. V was pared by 5 bases and J by 4 bases, with 15 bases between. CDR3 bases: TGTGCCAGCAGTCCGAGAGAGGGACAAAATCAGCCCCAGCATTTT. Protein sequence: CASSPREGQNQPQHF. Using reference TRBV28 and TRBJ1-5 for the parts outside the CDR3, the full variable domain is DVKVTQSSRYLVKRTGEKVFLECVQDMDHENMFWYRQDPGLGLRLIYFSYDVKMKEKGDIPEGYSVSREKKERFSLILESASTNQTSMYLCASSPREGQNQPQHFGDGTRLSIL.

J is TRBJ1-2 and V is TRBV4-3; D is unresolved. Germline V CDR1 and CDR2: LGHNA, YSLEER. Deletions cut 0 bases from V and 3 bases from J, with 11 bases between. This CDR3 spans 15 amino acids. The CDR3 reads CASSQDHGYDYGYTF. CDR3 sequence (DNA): TGCGCCAGCAGCCAAGATCACGGGTATGACTATGGCTACACCTTC.

This clone was observed a few times. V is TRBV27 and J is TRBJ1-1, with D possibly being TRBD1 (6 bases). The CDR3 is made up of 14 amino acids. Germline V CDR1 and CDR2: MNHEY, SMNVEV (reference sequence). V was clipped by 8 bases and J by 0 bases, with 13 bases between them. Here the CDR3 DNA reads TGTGCCAGCGGACGGACAGAATTGAACACTGAAGCTTTCTTT. It specifies CASGRTELNTEAFF.

The table lists this clone with a count of one. V usage is TRBV6-2 or TRBV6-3 and J usage is TRBJ1-2; a weak D match, TRBD1 (5 bases). This CDR3 is 16 amino acids long. From germline, CDR1 is MNHEY and CDR2 SVGEGT. Trimming cost V 4 bases and J 7 bases, with 22 bases left between them. DNA of the CDR3: TGTGCCAGCAGTTCCACCCCCCACGGGGGAACAACTGGCTACACCTTC. Translating it yields CASSSTPHGGTTGYTF.

The rearrangement uses TRBV5-1 and TRBJ2-3, with D perhaps matching TRBD2 (7 bases). Germline V CDR1 and CDR2: SGHRS, YFSETQ. With 2 bases removed from V and 3 bases from J, the gap between germline ends came to 10 bases. CDR3 size: 14 residues. DNA of the CDR3: TGCGCCAGCAGCTTCGGGGGGCGAACAGATACGCAGTATTTT. As protein: CASSFGGRTDTQYF.

This chain links TRBV7-7 with TRBJ2-7, with TRBD1 matching over 7 bases. With V trimmed by 5 bases and J by 5 bases, 3 bases remained unmatched. CDR3 size: 12 residues. Looked up from germline, CDR1 is SSHAT and CDR2 is FNYEAQ (reference sequence). In nucleotides, the CDR3 is TGTGCCAGCAGCCCTACAGGGGACGAGCAGTACTTC. Translated: CASSPTGDEQYF.

J is TRBJ2-1 and V is TRBV6-2 or TRBV6-3, with TRBD2 identical over 9 bases. V lost 6 bases and J lost 7; bases outside the gene matches: 13. CDR1 and CDR2 from the germline V gene are MNHEY and SVGEGT. The CDR3 loop spans 16 amino acids. This chain's CDR3 is CASRPRSGGSVNEQFF. In nucleotides, the CDR3 is TGTGCCAGCAGACCTCGTAGCGGGGGAAGCGTTAATGAGCAGTTCTTC.

The chain couples TRBV10-1 to TRBJ1-1, with 9 bases identical to TRBD1. The CDR3 spans 13 residues. CDR1 is WNHNN, CDR2 SYGVQD, per germline (reference sequence). J was trimmed by 5 bases and V by 3 bases; bases with no gene match: 1. The CDR3 loop is CASSDGQGTEAFF. CDR3 sequence (DNA): TGCGCCAGCAGTGATGGACAGGGGACTGAAGCTTTCTTT.

This clone has a single count. This chain connects TRBV30 to TRBJ1-1, with unresolved D. V shed 5 bases and J shed 3 bases, with 10 bases lying between them. The germline V gene has CDR1 GTSNPN and CDR2 SVGIG (reference sequence). The CDR3 runs 12 residues. DNA for the CDR3: TGTGCCTGGTCGTCACTGGACACTGAAGCTTTCTTT. This translates into CAWSSLDTEAFF.

The chain is built from TRBV7-9 and TRBJ1-2, with 7 nucleotides matching TRBD1. Germline V CDR1 and CDR2: SEHNR, FQNEAQ (reference sequence). The CDR3 has 14 residues. V lost 5 bases to trimming and J lost 8 bases; unmatched junction nucleotides: 11. The CDR3 sequence is CASSEGQSWEGYTF. As DNA, the CDR3 is TGTGCCAGCAGCGAGGGACAGAGTTGGGAGGGCTACACCTTC.

The J gene is TRBJ1-1, the V gene TRBV6-2 or TRBV6-3, with D possibly being TRBD1 (5 bases). The CDR3 runs to 13 residues. The germline V gene has CDR1 MNHEY and CDR2 SVGEGT. Deletions cut 0 bases from V and 10 bases from J, with 12 bases between. CDR3 DNA: TGTGCCAGCAGTTACTCCTCCAGGGTGGGAGCTTTCTTT. Its protein product is CASSYSSRVGAFF.

This clone was seen just once. V usage is TRBV10-2 and J usage is TRBJ2-3; the D gene is possibly TRBD2 (5 bases). Germline V gene sequence: CDR1 WSHSY, CDR2 SAAADI. Between the trimmed V and J ends, which lost 8 bases and 3 bases, there was a span of 18 bases. The CDR3 has 15 residues. CDR3 region: CASSDLGTRTDTQYF. CDR3 bases: TGCGCCAGCTCCGACTTAGGAACTAGGACAGATACGCAGTATTTT.

J is TRBJ2-2 and V is TRBV28; a weak D match, TRBD1 (6 bases). V lost 7 bases and J 7 bases, leaving 16 bases between the germline ends. The CDR3 loop spans 14 amino acids. Germline lookup yields CDR1 MDHEN and CDR2 SYDVKM. CDR3 region: CASMLNRENGELFF. The CDR3 nucleotides are TGTGCCAGCATGTTGAACAGGGAAAACGGGGAGCTGTTTTTT.

This clone appeared once. The chain is built from TRBV16 and TRBJ1-4; D remains ambiguous. The CDR3 runs to 14 residues. Deletions cut 3 bases from V and 5 bases from J, with 10 bases between. Germline CDR1 and CDR2: KGHSY and FQNENV. The CDR3 DNA sequence: TGTGCCAGCAGCCAGGCCAGATTAAATGAAAAACTGTTTTTT. It is translated as CASSQARLNEKLFF.

This clone appeared a single time. This chain joins TRBV30 and TRBJ1-1; 7 bases agree with TRBD1. The CDR3 has 15 residues. V dropped 1 base and J dropped 0; count of bases not matched to a gene: 5. Germline lookup yields CDR1 GTSNPN and CDR2 SVGIG (reference sequence). CDR3: CAWSASGTVNTEAFF. The CDR3 region has the DNA TGTGCCTGGAGTGCGTCCGGGACAGTGAACACTGAAGCTTTCTTT.

This chain connects TRBV19 to TRBJ2-7; maybe TRBD1 (6 bases). V was pared by 3 bases and J by 0 bases, with 9 bases between. The CDR3 length is 14 residues. The germline CDR1 and CDR2 sequences are LNHDA and SQIVND (reference sequence). The CDR3 DNA reads TGTGCCAGTAGTATTACGGACAGCTCCTACGAGCAGTACTTC. Its protein product is CASSITDSSYEQYF. Drawing the rest from reference TRBV19 and TRBJ2-7, the complete variable domain is DGGITQSPKYLFRKEGQNVTLSCEQNLNHDAMYWYRQDPGQGLRLIYYSQIVNDFQKGDIAEGYSVSREKKESFPLTVTSAQKNPTAFYLCASSITDSSYEQYFGPGTRLTVT.